These 17 T cell receptor beta chains were sequenced from one sample in a study of post-analysis software for immune sequencing data. Study-wide results and limits: Patients had higher frequencies than controls of about five TRBV segments, including TRBV5-6, TRBV5-1 and TRBV20-1.

Antigens of these TCRs are unknown. Incorporated into the TCR beta cDNA libraries were unique molecular identifiers, which served to reduce PCR and sequencing biases. MiXCR, applied by TCRdb to the PCR reads, yields one record per CDR3 protein. The data contain around 710,000 distinct CDR3 sequences, 46% of them singletons. Sequencing was carried out using blood. Receptors originate from a girl aged 5 to 17 with multiple sclerosis.

The chain carries TRBV12-3 or TRBV12-4 and TRBJ1-5; 9 bases fit TRBD1. J was trimmed by 0 bases and V by 2 bases; bases with no gene match: 8. The CDR3 runs 18 residues. The chain's CDR3 is CASSLHFRTGVSNQPQHF. DNA for the CDR3: TGTGCCAGCAGTTTACATTTCCGGACAGGGGTTAGCAATCAGCCCCAGCATTTT.

J is TRBJ1-2 and V is TRBV15; D remains ambiguous. Trimming cost V 0 bases and J 6 bases, with 11 bases left between them. The CDR3 loop spans 14 amino acids. Per germline, CDR1 LNHNV and CDR2 YYDKDF (reference sequence). DNA for the CDR3: TGTGCCACCAGCAGAGACCTTATCGGGGATGGCTACACCTTC. The encoded protein is CATSRDLIGDGYTF.

The table lists this clonotype with a few counts. This chain connects TRBV7-9 to TRBJ2-1, with D possibly being TRBD2 (7 bases). Germline V lookup: CDR1 SEHNR, CDR2 FQNEAQ (reference sequence). Trimming took off 6 bases at V and 5 bases at J, with 17 bases between the two ends. This CDR3 is built from 15 residues. CDR3 DNA: TGTGCCAGCAGGCACCGACTAGCAGGGGACAATGAGCAGTTCTTC. It encodes CASRHRLAGDNEQFF.

V is TRBV9 and J is TRBJ2-3; tentatively, D is TRBD1 (7 bases). CDR1 is SGDLS, CDR2 YYNGEE, per germline. Trimming cost V 4 bases and J 4 bases, with 19 bases left between them. The CDR3 runs to 16 residues. The CDR3, as DNA: TGTGCCAGCAGCAGACCGACAGGGAGGCTGTCAGATACGCAGTATTTT. Translation: CASSRPTGRLSDTQYF. Filled out from reference TRBV9 and TRBJ2-3, the complete variable domain reads DSGVTQTPKHLITATGQRVTLRCSPRSGDLSVYWYQQSLDQGLQFLIQYYNGEERAKGNILERFSAQQFPDLHSELNLSSLELGDSALYFCASSRPTGRLSDTQYFGPGTRLTVL.

This clonotype has just a few counts. V is TRBV6-6 and J is TRBJ2-1; TRBD1 might be the D (6 bases). With 5 bases removed from V and 3 bases from J, the gap between germline ends came to 17 bases. This CDR3 is built from 16 residues. Germline V lookup: CDR1 MNHNY, CDR2 SVGAGI (reference sequence). The CDR3 reads CASSRSGGQLYNEQFF. CDR3 sequence (DNA): TGTGCCAGCAGTCGCTCTGGGGGACAACTCTACAATGAGCAGTTCTTC.

The J gene is TRBJ1-2, the V gene TRBV7-2; D is undetermined. Germline loops: CDR1 SGHTA, CDR2 FQGNSA. The V and J ends lost 1 base and 3 bases respectively, with 12 bases between them. The CDR3 runs to 15 residues. CDR3 coding DNA: TGTGCCAGCAGCTTAGTCGGCGGATCTGACTATGGCTACACCTTC. As protein: CASSLVGGSDYGYTF.

CDR3: CATSGTLLGESYNEQFF. The CDR3 region has the DNA TGTGCCACCAGTGGAACCTTACTAGGCGAGAGCTACAATGAGCAGTTCTTC. The chain joins TRBV24-1 to TRBJ2-1; the D gene is possibly TRBD2 (5 bases). CDR3 length: 17 residues. V lost 5 bases and J 3 bases, leaving 19 bases between the germline ends. Looked up from germline, CDR1 is KGHDR and CDR2 is SFDVKD.

Points on this clonotype: A junction end diverges from the germline sequence, so it may reflect a read error. This rearrangement joins TRBV20-1 to TRBJ1-4; TRBD1 agrees at 7 bases. There are 15 residues in the CDR3. Germline V gene lookup returns CDR1 DFQATT and CDR2 SNEGSKA (reference sequence). CDR3 bases: TGTAGTGCTACCCCAGGACAGGCAACTAATGAAAAACTGTTTTTT. Amino acid sequence: CSATPGQATNEKLFF.

The chain employs TRBV7-8 and TRBJ1-5; D call uncertain. The length of the CDR3 is 16 residues. CDR1 is SGHVS, CDR2 FQNEAQ, per germline. Trimming stripped 5 bases from V and 2 bases from J, with 16 bases between. In nucleotides, the CDR3 is TGTGCCAGCAGCGGGTCCTCCGCTTGGGGCAATCAGCCCCAGCATTTT. Its protein product is CASSGSSAWGNQPQHF.

This clonotype came up a few times. The CDR3 DNA is TGTGCCAGCACCAAGGGACTAGCGGGAGGGGATGAGCAGTTCTTC. Its translation is CASTKGLAGGDEQFF. The genes are TRBV6-2 or TRBV6-3 and TRBJ2-1, with TRBD2 identical over 16 bases. The junction had 5 bases not matched to a gene; V was cut back by 7 bases and J by 8 bases. Germline V gives CDR1 MNHEY, CDR2 SVGEGT. The CDR3 is made up of 15 amino acids.

The rearrangement links TRBV6-5 to TRBJ2-7; weak D call: TRBD2 (7 bases). This CDR3 has 16 amino acids. Trimming cost V 0 bases and J 2 bases, with 14 bases left between them. Germline CDR1 reads MNHEY; CDR2 reads SVGAGI. CDR3 sequence: CASSYSFRGAPYEQYF. The DNA for the CDR3 is TGTGCCAGCAGTTACTCCTTTCGGGGGGCCCCCTACGAGCAGTACTTC.

This sequence joins TRBV12-3 or TRBV12-4 and TRBJ2-7, with D tentatively TRBD1 or TRBD2 (5 bases each). There are 15 residues in the CDR3. The V gene lost 5 bases and the J gene lost 5 bases, with 19 bases spanning the gap. As DNA, the CDR3 is TGTGCCAGCAGTCTCTCCTTGACAGCCGGGGACGAGCAGTACTTC. It encodes CASSLSLTAGDEQYF.

The chain uses TRBV28 and TRBJ2-7; 8 bases line up with TRBD1. V trimming: 6 bases; J trimming: 5 bases; junction bases outside the gene matches: 6. The CDR3 has 13 residues. CDR1 is MDHEN, CDR2 SYDVKM, per germline. The CDR3 reads CASRRQGTHEQYF. In DNA form, the CDR3 reads TGTGCCAGCAGGCGACAGGGGACCCACGAGCAGTACTTC.

This clonotype has just one count. The chain links TRBV4-3 to TRBJ2-5; D not certain. V lost 8 bases to trimming and J lost 5 bases, with 18 bases between them. CDR1 LGHNA and CDR2 YSLEER come from the germline V gene. The CDR3 runs to 14 residues. The CDR3 protein is CASPAKTLAETQYF. The CDR3 DNA is TGCGCCAGCCCAGCCAAGACTTTGGCGGAGACCCAGTACTTC.

This clonotype was found a few times. The DNA of the CDR3 is TGTGCCAGCAGCTTAGGGTCGGGGACGGAGACCCAGTACTTC. Translated, it gives CASSLGSGTETQYF. The rearrangement uses TRBV7-2 and TRBJ2-5; D is perhaps TRBD1 or TRBD2 (5 bases each). There are 14 residues in the CDR3. V lost 1 base and J 5 bases, leaving 11 bases between the germline ends. Germline V gives CDR1 SGHTA, CDR2 FQGNSA.

The rearrangement joins TRBV29-1 to TRBJ1-1; possible D gene TRBD1, 5 bases. From germline, CDR1 is SQVTM and CDR2 ANQGSEA. This CDR3 comprises 11 residues. Trimming cost V 7 bases and J 4 bases, with 10 bases left between them. The DNA for the CDR3 is TGCAGCGGGGGGGTCGGCACTGAAGCTTTCTTT. Amino acids: CSGGVGTEAFF.

The chain employs TRBV12-3 or TRBV12-4 and TRBJ1-2; TRBD1 agrees at 8 bases. V trimming: 3 bases; J trimming: 7 bases; junction bases outside the gene matches: 7. The CDR3 runs 14 residues. CDR3 sequence (DNA): TGTGCCAGCAGTTTGGTGCAACAGGGGGGTGGCTACACCTTC. As protein: CASSLVQQGGGYTF.